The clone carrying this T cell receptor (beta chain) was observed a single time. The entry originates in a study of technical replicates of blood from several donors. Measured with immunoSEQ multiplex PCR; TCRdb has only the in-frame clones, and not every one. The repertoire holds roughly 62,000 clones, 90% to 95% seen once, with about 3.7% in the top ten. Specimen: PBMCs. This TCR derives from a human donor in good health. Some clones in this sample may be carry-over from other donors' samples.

CDR3 in DNA: TGTGCCAGCAGTGAATTAATCGGGACAGGGAATAATTCACCCCTCCACTTT. Translation gives CASSELIGTGNNSPLHF. The chain is built from TRBV6-1 and TRBJ1-6, with 9 bases identical to TRBD1. With V trimmed by 2 bases and J by 5 bases, 7 bases remained unmatched. The CDR3 spans 17 residues. Per germline, CDR1 MNHNS and CDR2 SASEGT.